The 5 T cell receptor beta chains presented below share a single source sample, sequenced in a study of T cells in Graves' hyperthyroidism and ophthalmopathy. What was amplified from RNA transcripts were TCR beta CDR3 regions. First-round RT-PCR of the TCR CDR3 relied on the HTBI primer set. TCRdb re-called the multiplex PCR reads with MiXCR, one entry per CDR3 protein. The sample records fewer than 700,000 distinct CDR3 sequences, about a sixth being singletons. Sequencing input: blood. These receptor sequences come from a woman aged 25 to 39 with Graves' hyperthyroidism.

The gene calls are TRBV28 and TRBJ2-7, with TRBD2 matching 13 bases. From germline, CDR1 is MDHEN and CDR2 SYDVKM. The ends lost 7 bases at V and 0 bases at J; junction bases unmatched: 15. The CDR3 totals 19 residues. CDR3 in DNA: TGTGCCAGCACACCCGGGGAACTAGCGGGAGGGCCCTTCTCCTACGAGCAGTACTTC. It encodes CASTPGELAGGPFSYEQYF. Based on the CDR3 plus reference TRBV28 and TRBJ2-7, the full variable domain is DVKVTQSSRYLVKRTGEKVFLECVQDMDHENMFWYRQDPGLGLRLIYFSYDVKMKEKGDIPEGYSVSREKKERFSLILESASTNQTSMYLCASTPGELAGGPFSYEQYFGPGTRLTVT.

The sample holds many counts of this clonotype. This sequence joins TRBV3-1 and TRBJ2-1, with D hard to call. Germline lookup yields CDR1 LGHDT and CDR2 YNNKEL (reference sequence). The CDR3 is made up of 12 amino acids. Trimming removed 0 bases from V and 6 bases from J, with 3 bases in between. CDR3 DNA: TGTGCCAGCAGCCAAGAGGGCAATGAGCAGTTCTTC. Its protein is CASSQEGNEQFF.

This clonotype was observed at least ten times. The rearrangement links TRBV7-9 to TRBJ2-3, with 9 bases lining up with TRBD1. This CDR3 region has 15 residues. Germline values: CDR1 SEHNR, CDR2 FQNEAQ (reference sequence). The V gene end was trimmed by 7 bases and the J gene end by 4 bases; junction bases not matched to a gene: 9. The CDR3 loop reads CASTFRTGAADTQYF. As DNA, the CDR3 is TGTGCCAGCACATTCCGGACAGGGGCGGCAGATACGCAGTATTTT.

This chain uses TRBV29-1 with TRBJ2-2, with no clear D. Trimming left V 6 bases short and J 1 base short, with 9 bases between. This CDR3 has 13 amino acids. Germline lookup yields CDR1 SQVTM and CDR2 ANQGSEA. In DNA form, the CDR3 reads TGCAGCGTGGGATCCGGGAACACCGGGGAGCTGTTTTTT. Its protein is CSVGSGNTGELFF.

This clonotype was seen ten or more times. The chain couples TRBV19 to TRBJ2-7; 8 bases align to TRBD2. Trimming cost V 5 bases and J 3 bases; bases outside gene matches: 9. The CDR3 contains 15 residues. CDR1 and CDR2 (germline): LNHDA, SQIVND (reference sequence). The chain's CDR3 is CASSSGAGGHYEQYF. The CDR3 DNA reads TGTGCCAGTAGTTCCGGGGCGGGAGGCCACTACGAGCAGTACTTC.